These 32 T cell receptor beta chains were sequenced from one sample in a study of shared clonotypes between healthy human individuals. TCRdb keeps only in-frame clones here, not all; method: immunoSEQ multiplex PCR. Of about 2.4 million clones detected, more than 80% appear once; the ten largest clones hold roughly 0.15%. The sample was naive CD4+ T cells sorted from blood. Subset: CD45RA+ positively selected. The receptors here all came from a man younger than 35 in good health.

This rearrangement joins TRBV2 to TRBJ2-2; D unresolved. CDR3 size: 14 residues. V was pared by 6 bases and J by 4 bases, with 12 bases between. Per the germline V gene, CDR1 is SNHLY and CDR2 is FYNNEI. The CDR3 sequence is CASSSRTGTGELFF. CDR3 nucleotide sequence: TGTGCCAGCAGCTCTAGAACGGGCACCGGGGAGCTGTTTTTT.

On this clone: Other DNA variants within this sample encode the same CDR3. The chain has TRBV9 and TRBJ2-3, with 7 positions matching TRBD2. Germline CDR1 reads SGDLS; CDR2 reads YYNGEE. The CDR3 length is 15 residues. The J segment lost 1 base and the V segment lost 0 bases, leaving 2 bases of the junction unmatched. CDR3 amino acids: CASSVAAGGTDTQYF. CDR3 DNA sequence: TGTGCCAGCAGCGTAGCGGCGGGAGGCACAGATACGCAGTATTTT.

The chain uses TRBV5-1 and TRBJ1-1, with a tentative D call TRBD1 (6 bases). The V gene lost 4 bases and the J gene lost 4 bases, with 14 bases spanning the gap. The CDR3 is 14 residues long. Germline-derived CDR1 and CDR2 are SGHRS and YFSETQ. CDR3 protein: CASSLSQGFTEAFF. In DNA form, the CDR3 reads TGCGCCAGCAGCCTATCACAGGGTTTCACTGAAGCTTTCTTT.

The chain uses TRBV5-5 and TRBJ1-2; 11 nucleotides agree with TRBD1. Germline assignment: CDR1 SGHKS and CDR2 YYEKEE (reference sequence). After removal of 3 bases from V and 6 bases from J, the junction contained 7 bases not matched to a gene. The CDR3 runs to 15 residues. CDR3 loop: CASSSWTGGENGYTF. CDR3 sequence (DNA): TGTGCCAGCAGCTCCTGGACAGGGGGCGAGAATGGCTACACCTTC.

The chain employs TRBV2 and TRBJ2-1; D may be TRBD2 (5 bases). V was shortened by 2 bases and J by 8 bases, with 16 bases between the two germline ends. Per the germline V gene, CDR1 is SNHLY and CDR2 is FYNNEI. This CDR3 is 15 amino acids long. CDR3 nucleotide sequence: TGTGCCAGCAGTGAATCAAGGACTTTTTATGATGAGCAGTTCTTC. It specifies CASSESRTFYDEQFF.

The chain is built from TRBV6-5 and TRBJ2-7; 11 bases are shared with TRBD2. V was clipped by 0 bases and J by 3 bases; unmatched bases: 4. The CDR3 runs to 16 residues. Germline CDR1 is MNHEY and CDR2 is SVGAGI. As DNA, the CDR3 is TGTGCCAGCAGTTACTCGACTAGCGGGGCCGTCTACGAGCAGTACTTC. Protein: CASSYSTSGAVYEQYF.

The genes are TRBV19 and TRBJ1-5; possibly TRBD1 for D (6 bases). Germline loops: CDR1 LNHDA, CDR2 SQIVND (reference sequence). The CDR3 extends over 17 amino acids. Trimming stripped 5 bases from V and 0 bases from J, with 17 bases between. CDR3 nucleotides: TGTGCCAGTAGTCCATCCTTGGGGGCTTTTAGCAATCAGCCCCAGCATTTT. Translating gives CASSPSLGAFSNQPQHF.

V gene TRBV2 combines with J gene TRBJ1-6; 10 nucleotides agree with TRBD1. Germline V CDR1 and CDR2: SNHLY, FYNNEI. The CDR3 consists of 15 residues. V shed 7 bases, J shed 4 bases, and the junction held 4 bases outside the gene matches. CDR3 nucleotides: TGTGCCAGCACCCGGGACAGGGGTTATAATTCACCCCTCCACTTT. It encodes CASTRDRGYNSPLHF.

The chain couples TRBV10-3 to TRBJ1-3, with 7 bases that match TRBD1. The CDR3 extends over 14 amino acids. With 6 bases clipped from V and 8 bases from J, the junction kept 10 bases outside the gene matches. Germline V gives CDR1 ENHRY, CDR2 SYGVKD. The DNA for the CDR3 is TGTGCCATCAGCAGGACAGGTGCAAGCGACACCATATATTTT. Encoded protein: CAISRTGASDTIYF.

The chain recombines TRBV6-5 with TRBJ1-1; the D gene is possibly TRBD1 (6 bases). This CDR3 is 14 amino acids long. The germline V gene has CDR1 MNHEY and CDR2 SVGAGI. Between the trimmed V and J ends, which lost 2 bases and 1 base, there was a span of 8 bases. Here the CDR3 reads CASSYGTTNTEAFF. The CDR3, as DNA: TGTGCCAGCAGTTACGGGACAACGAACACTGAAGCTTTCTTT.

The chain joins TRBV9 to TRBJ2-3; 8 bases line up with TRBD2. Per the germline V gene, CDR1 is SGDLS and CDR2 is YYNGEE. The J segment lost 3 bases and the V segment lost 2 bases, leaving 2 bases of the junction unmatched. The CDR3 is made up of 14 amino acids. The chain's CDR3 is CASSVLAGTDTQYF. CDR3 coding DNA: TGTGCCAGCAGCGTTCTAGCGGGTACAGATACGCAGTATTTT.

CDR3 coding DNA: TGTGCCAGCAGACTGGGGACGGTGAACACTGAAGCTTTCTTT. This gives the protein CASRLGTVNTEAFF. The rearrangement uses TRBV6-5 and TRBJ1-1, with D tentatively TRBD1 (5 bases). V gave up 6 bases and J gave up 0 bases, with 11 bases separating them. The CDR3 extends over 14 amino acids. Germline values: CDR1 MNHEY, CDR2 SVGAGI.

This chain links TRBV7-9 with TRBJ2-5; 7 positions match TRBD2. Germline-derived CDR1 and CDR2 are SEHNR and FQNEAQ (reference sequence). The CDR3 is made up of 15 amino acids. After removal of 3 bases from V and 1 base from J, the junction contained 5 bases not matched to a gene. CDR3 in DNA: TGTGCCAGCAGCTTTCGAGCGGGGTTCCAAGAGACCCAGTACTTC. Translating gives CASSFRAGFQETQYF.

The chain combines TRBV6-1 with TRBJ2-1, with D perhaps being TRBD1 or TRBD2 (7 bases each). Germline V gives CDR1 MNHNS, CDR2 SASEGT. V was trimmed by 8 bases and J by 3 bases, leaving 17 bases between them. The CDR3 totals 15 residues. CDR3 protein: CASCPRGGDYNEQFF. The CDR3 nucleotides are TGTGCCAGCTGTCCCAGGGGGGGGGACTACAATGAGCAGTTCTTC.

This clone appeared a few times. The chain employs TRBV30 and TRBJ1-6, with a tentative D call TRBD1 (5 bases). The CDR3 loop spans 15 amino acids. CDR1 and CDR2 (germline): GTSNPN, SVGIG (reference sequence). With 4 bases removed from V and 5 bases from J, the gap between germline ends came to 15 bases. CDR3 in amino acids: CAWNQIGGDNSPLHF. The CDR3 nucleotides are TGTGCCTGGAACCAGATCGGGGGAGATAATTCACCCCTCCACTTT.

The V and J genes are TRBV5-1 and TRBJ1-5, with 7 bases lining up with TRBD1. Trimming took 3 bases from V and 6 from J; bases not matched to a gene: 6. Looked up from germline, CDR1 is SGHRS and CDR2 is YFSETQ. This CDR3 contains 14 residues. This CDR3 is CASSSGQLGQPQHF. For the CDR3, the DNA is TGCGCCAGCAGCTCGGGACAGCTCGGTCAGCCCCAGCATTTT.

This clone was found a few times. The chain employs TRBV30 and TRBJ1-1, with 7 bases matching TRBD1. The CDR3 totals 12 residues. The germline V gene has CDR1 GTSNPN and CDR2 SVGIG (reference sequence). Trimming took 4 bases from V and 6 from J; bases not matched to a gene: 5. Here the CDR3 reads CAWNPQGPEAFF. CDR3 coding DNA: TGTGCCTGGAACCCACAGGGGCCTGAAGCTTTCTTT.

The chain has TRBV5-4 and TRBJ2-5; 8 bases map to TRBD1. This CDR3 region has 13 residues. Germline lookup yields CDR1 SGHNT and CDR2 YYREEE (reference sequence). V was pared by 7 bases and J by 2 bases, with 4 bases of the junction left unmatched. The CDR3 DNA is TGTGCCAGCTCAGGGGGCTATCAAGAGACCCAGTACTTC. This translates into CASSGGYQETQYF.

This chain joins TRBV21-1 and TRBJ2-5; whether TRBD2, the table's D call, matches the DNA was not checked. TRBV21-1 is given as a pseudogene. The CDR3 consists of 17 residues. CDR3 DNA: TGTGCCAGCAGCAAAGAGACTAGCGGGAGGGCGGAGGAGACCCAGTACTTC. It codes for CASSKETSGRAEETQYF.

V usage is TRBV5-4 and J usage is TRBJ2-5, with TRBD2 identical over 11 bases. Trimming removed 4 bases from V and 4 bases from J; junction bases left unmatched: 12. This CDR3 has 17 amino acids. Germline loops: CDR1 SGHNT, CDR2 YYREEE (reference sequence). The CDR3, as DNA: TGTGCCAGCAGCGCTAGCGGGGGGACCTTACTGGGAGAGACCCAGTACTTC. It specifies CASSASGGTLLGETQYF.

V gene TRBV30 combines with J gene TRBJ2-3, with D maybe TRBD2 (5 bases). The germline V gene has CDR1 GTSNPN and CDR2 SVGIG (reference sequence). There are 12 residues in the CDR3. V lost 8 bases and J 2 bases, leaving 11 bases between the germline ends. CDR3: CAGGAVTDTQYF. For the CDR3, the DNA is TGTGCCGGAGGTGCGGTCACAGATACGCAGTATTTT.

This chain links TRBV30 with TRBJ1-5; the match to TRBD1 covers 9 bases. With 2 bases clipped from V and 6 bases from J, the junction kept 8 bases outside the gene matches. CDR1 is GTSNPN, CDR2 SVGIG, per germline (reference sequence). This CDR3 is built from 15 residues. DNA for the CDR3: TGTGCCTGGAGTTCGGACAGGGGATTTCGTCAGCCCCAGCATTTT. Translating it yields CAWSSDRGFRQPQHF.

CDR3 coding DNA: TGTGCCAGCAGCTTAGGGCGGGTAGCCAAAAACATTCAGTACTTC. It is translated as CASSLGRVAKNIQYF. The chain uses TRBV11-2 and TRBJ2-4, with D possibly TRBD2 on 5 matching bases. The germline CDR1 and CDR2 sequences are SGHAT and FQNNGV. This CDR3 has 15 residues. V was trimmed by 1 base and J by 0 bases, leaving 7 bases between them.

V is TRBV7-9 and J is TRBJ2-3; 8 positions match TRBD2. Germline CDR1 and CDR2: SEHNR and FQNEAQ (reference sequence). The CDR3 has 14 amino acids. V lost 3 bases to trimming and J lost 1 base; unmatched junction nucleotides: 0. CDR3 nucleotides: TGTGCCAGCAGCTTGCGGGAGGGCACAGATACGCAGTATTTT. It yields the protein CASSLREGTDTQYF.

V is TRBV5-6 and J is TRBJ1-2; 10 bases match TRBD1. The CDR3 extends over 14 amino acids. Germline V lookup: CDR1 SGHDT, CDR2 YYEEEE. The trim removed 3 bases at V and 8 bases at J, leaving 7 bases unmatched. CDR3 coding DNA: TGTGCCAGCAGCTCCCTCTCGGACAGGGGGGGCTACACCTTC. It codes for CASSSLSDRGGYTF.

The genes are TRBV6-5 and TRBJ1-1; 8 nucleotides align to TRBD1. Germline values: CDR1 MNHEY, CDR2 SVGAGI. V lost 5 bases, J lost 5 bases, and 1 base stayed unmatched. The CDR3 spans 12 residues. The CDR3 reads CASSDRGTEAFF. The CDR3 DNA is TGTGCCAGCAGTGACAGGGGTACTGAAGCTTTCTTT.

The J gene is TRBJ1-2, the V gene TRBV5-4; 8 bases map to TRBD1. CDR3 length: 13 amino acids. Germline CDR1 reads SGHNT; CDR2 reads YYREEE (reference sequence). V was pared by 5 bases and J by 7 bases, with 7 bases of the junction left unmatched. The CDR3 nucleotides are TGTGCCAGCAGTAAAGCAGGGGGCGGTGGCTACACCTTC. Its translation is CASSKAGGGGYTF.

V is TRBV15 and J is TRBJ2-7, with no clear D. This CDR3 comprises 14 residues. Between the trimmed V and J ends, which lost 0 bases and 4 bases, there was a span of 10 bases. CDR1 LNHNV and CDR2 YYDKDF come from the germline V gene (reference sequence). CDR3 sequence reads: CATSRDKRQYEQYF. The CDR3 DNA sequence: TGTGCCACCAGCAGAGATAAACGGCAATACGAGCAGTACTTC.

The chain joins TRBV11-1 to TRBJ1-1; 7 bases are shared with TRBD1. V lost 1 base, J lost 0 bases, and 5 bases stayed unmatched. CDR1 is SGHAT, CDR2 FQDESV, per germline (reference sequence). The CDR3 consists of 16 residues. The CDR3 spells CASSLVGDSMNTEAFF. The DNA for the CDR3 is TGTGCCAGCAGCTTAGTCGGGGACAGCATGAACACTGAAGCTTTCTTT.

The chain couples TRBV19 to TRBJ2-3, with 13 positions matching TRBD2. Germline assignment: CDR1 LNHDA and CDR2 SQIVND (reference sequence). The CDR3 covers 18 residues. Losses at the gene ends were 5 bases for V and 3 bases for J; bases not matched to a gene: 11. CDR3 loop: CASSLGLAGDMETDTQYF. The CDR3 nucleotides read TGTGCCAGTAGTCTAGGACTAGCGGGAGACATGGAGACAGATACGCAGTATTTT.

The chain joins TRBV19 to TRBJ2-5; 7 positions match TRBD1. With V trimmed by 10 bases and J by 5 bases, 16 bases remained unmatched. The CDR3 is made up of 15 amino acids. Germline loops: CDR1 LNHDA, CDR2 SQIVND (reference sequence). The CDR3 nucleotides read TGTGCCACCAGGGAGACAGGGTTTGAAGGGGAGACCCAGTACTTC. This codes for CATRETGFEGETQYF. Complete variable domain (other parts from reference TRBV19 and TRBJ2-5): DGGITQSPKYLFRKEGQNVTLSCEQNLNHDAMYWYRQDPGQGLRLIYYSQIVNDFQKGDIAEGYSVSREKKESFPLTVTSAQKNPTAFYLCATRETGFEGETQYFGPGTRLLVL.

The chain couples TRBV5-1 to TRBJ2-7; either TRBD1 or TRBD2 may fit D (5 bases each). Germline V lookup: CDR1 SGHRS, CDR2 YFSETQ. The V end was cut by 3 bases, the J end by 5 bases, with 12 bases between. The CDR3 runs to 13 residues. This CDR3 is CASSSLRGHEQYF. CDR3 DNA sequence: TGCGCCAGCAGCTCCCTCCGGGGCCACGAGCAGTACTTC.